A selection of T cell receptor beta chains follows, all from one sample in a study of cytomegalovirus exposure and HLA in healthy donors. Profiled with immunoSEQ multiplex PCR; TCRdb holds only in-frame clones, not every one. The sample includes 140,000 to 150,000 clones, 80% of them seen just once. The sequenced sample was PBMCs. The receptors were gathered from a man aged 40-50 years in good health and CMV-seronegative. CDR3s include the opening cysteine and the closing phenylalanine or tryptophan. D genes are given only for firm matches. A row's size may be missing; if present it is once, few, many or a size class.

v_gene,abundance,d_gene,j_gene,CDR3nt,CDR3aa
TRBV19,NA,NA,TRBJ2-7,TGTGCCAGTAGTTCCGGGTCCTCCTACGAGCAGTACTTC,CASSSGSSYEQYF
TRBV4-3,NA,NA,TRBJ1-2,TGCGCCAGCAGCCAAGACGGGGGGCCGGACTATGGCTACACCTTC,CASSQDGGPDYGYTF
TRBV6-5,NA,NA,TRBJ1-6,TGTGCCAGCAGTTACGGGGCGCGCTCCTATAATTCACCCCTCCACTTT,CASSYGARSYNSPLHF
TRBV5-1,NA,TRBD1,TRBJ2-7,TGCGCCAGCAGCTTGGGGACAGGGGGCTTCGAGCAGTACTTC,CASSLGTGGFEQYF
TRBV4-1,once,TRBD1,TRBJ2-6,TGCGCCAGCAGCCAAGATGGTGTATCGGGACAGGGAACTGGGGCCAACGTCCTGACTTTC,CASSQDGVSGQGTGANVLTF
TRBV7-2,NA,TRBD1,TRBJ2-7,TGTGCCAGCTTCTCGGACAGGGCATACTACGAGCAGTACTTC,CASFSDRAYYEQYF
TRBV7-9,NA,TRBD1,TRBJ2-7,TGTGCCAGCAGCTTAGCGGATAGGACAGGAGCCCTCTACGAGCAGTACTTC,CASSLADRTGALYEQYF
TRBV7-9,NA,NA,TRBJ2-7,TGTGCCAGCAAGGCCAGGGGACAACTACACTACGAGCAGTACTTC,CASKARGQLHYEQYF
TRBV9,NA,TRBD1,TRBJ1-2,TGTGCCAGCAGCATGACCGGGACAGGGTGGTATGGCTACACCTTC,CASSMTGTGWYGYTF
TRBV11-3,NA,NA,TRBJ2-3,TGTGCCAGCAGCTTAGATCAGATGGATACGCAGTATTTT,CASSLDQMDTQYF
TRBV6-5,NA,NA,TRBJ1-5,TGTGCCAGCAGACCTGACAGATCCGGCAATCAGCCCCAGCATTTT,CASRPDRSGNQPQHF
TRBV7-8,NA,NA,TRBJ1-6,TGTGCCAGCAGCTTAGTTTCCGGGTATAATTCACCCCTCCACTTT,CASSLVSGYNSPLHF
TRBV28,NA,TRBD1,TRBJ1-1,TGTGCCAGCAGAGCTCAGGGGGTTGAAGCTTTCTTT,CASRAQGVEAFF
TRBV7-2,few,TRBD1,TRBJ1-6,TGTGCCAGCAGCTTCTCGGGACAGGGTTACTCACCCCTCCACTTT,CASSFSGQGYSPLHF
TRBV4-1,NA,TRBD2,TRBJ2-1,TGCGCCAGCAGCCAAGATAGTTGGTTACTAGCGGGATACAATGAGCAGTTCTTC,CASSQDSWLLAGYNEQFF
TRBV4-3,NA,TRBD1,TRBJ2-1,TGCGCCAGCAGCCAAGATCAAGTCGACAGGGGGGTGAACAATGAGCAGTTCTTC,CASSQDQVDRGVNNEQFF
TRBV19,NA,NA,TRBJ2-3,TGTGCCAGTAGTATTACGGGGTCGGGGGCAGATACGCAGTATTTT,CASSITGSGADTQYF
TRBV18,NA,TRBD1,TRBJ1-3,TGTGCCAGCTCACCGGTACAGGGGGCGTCTGGAAACACCATATATTTT,CASSPVQGASGNTIYF
TRBV15,NA,TRBD1,TRBJ1-2,TGTGCCACCAGCAGGAGGGACAGGGCTAACTATGGCTACACCTTC,CATSRRDRANYGYTF
TRBV27,NA,TRBD2,TRBJ2-1,TGTGCCAGCAGTTTATCACTAGCGGGGAGAGAGCAGTTCTTC,CASSLSLAGREQFF
TRBV9,NA,NA,TRBJ2-1,TGTGCCAGCAGCGTAGGAATAGCAGCGATGGATAATGAGCAGTTCTTC,CASSVGIAAMDNEQFF
TRBV7-9,NA,NA,TRBJ2-2,TGTGCCAGCAGCCAATCTGGGACACCGAACACCGGGGAGCTGTTTTTT,CASSQSGTPNTGELFF
TRBV7-7,few,NA,TRBJ2-5,TGTGCCAGCAGCTCGAGGGTGGGGGAGACCCAGTACTTC,CASSSRVGETQYF
TRBV4-2,once,TRBD2,TRBJ2-3,TGTGCCAGCAGTGGAGCGGGGATTCACACAGATACGCAGTATTTT,CASSGAGIHTDTQYF
TRBV19,NA,NA,TRBJ1-1,TGTGCCAGTAGTACACAGGGTCCTGAAGCTTTCTTT,CASSTQGPEAFF
TRBV9,NA,TRBD2,TRBJ2-7,TGTGCCAGCAGCGTAGCTAGCGGGGCAGGCGAGCAGTACTTC,CASSVASGAGEQYF
TRBV27,NA,NA,TRBJ1-5,TGTGCCAGCAGTTCCGGGGGTCAGCCCCAGCATTTT,CASSSGGQPQHF
TRBV19,NA,TRBD1,TRBJ2-3,TGTGCCAGTAGTATAGGGACAGGGGGCTCAGATACGCAGTATTTT,CASSIGTGGSDTQYF
TRBV5-1,NA,TRBD1,TRBJ1-6,TGCGCCAGCAGTGGACAGGGGGGCCAACTCCTCCACTTT,CASSGQGGQLLHF
TRBV7-9,once,NA,TRBJ1-4,TGTGCCAGTACCGAGGTGCCTAATGAAAAACTGTTTTTT,CASTEVPNEKLFF
TRBV29-1,NA,NA,TRBJ1-1,TGCAGCGTTGAAGATGGGCCAGAAGCTTTCTTT,CSVEDGPEAFF
TRBV28,NA,NA,TRBJ1-1,TGTGCCAGCAGTTTATCCAGCGTCACTGAAGCTTTCTTT,CASSLSSVTEAFF
TRBV2,once,TRBD1,TRBJ2-7,TGTGCCAGCATCACAGGGGTCAGGCAGTACTTC,CASITGVRQYF
TRBV2,NA,NA,TRBJ1-5,TGTGCCAGCACCAGGGGCGATCAGCCCCAGCATTTT,CASTRGDQPQHF
TRBV5-1,NA,TRBD1,TRBJ2-1,TGCGCCAGCAGAGGGACAGGGGGAAACAATGAGCAGTTCTTC,CASRGTGGNNEQFF
TRBV18,NA,TRBD1,TRBJ2-7,TGTGCCAGCTCACCAGGGGAGACAGGGACCTACGAGCAGTACTTC,CASSPGETGTYEQYF
TRBV5-1,NA,TRBD1,TRBJ1-4,TGCGCCAGCAGCTTGGACAGGGGAGGTGAAAAACTGTTTTTT,CASSLDRGGEKLFF
TRBV5-6,few,TRBD1,TRBJ1-1,TGTGCCAGCAGCTTGGCCAGGGGACAGCGGATGATGAACACTGAAGCTTTCTTT,CASSLARGQRMMNTEAFF